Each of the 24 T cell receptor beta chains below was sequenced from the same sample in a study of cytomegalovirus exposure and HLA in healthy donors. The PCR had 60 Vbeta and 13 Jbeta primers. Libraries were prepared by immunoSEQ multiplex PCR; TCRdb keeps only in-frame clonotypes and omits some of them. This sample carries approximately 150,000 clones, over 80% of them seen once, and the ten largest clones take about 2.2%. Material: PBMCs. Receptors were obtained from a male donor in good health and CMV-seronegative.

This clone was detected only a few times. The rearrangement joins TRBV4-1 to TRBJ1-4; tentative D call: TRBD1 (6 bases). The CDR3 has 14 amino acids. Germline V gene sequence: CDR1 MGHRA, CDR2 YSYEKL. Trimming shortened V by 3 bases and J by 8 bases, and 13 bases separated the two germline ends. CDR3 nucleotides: TGCGCCAGCAGCCAGCCCAGGGGAAAGGAAAAACTGTTTTTT. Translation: CASSQPRGKEKLFF.

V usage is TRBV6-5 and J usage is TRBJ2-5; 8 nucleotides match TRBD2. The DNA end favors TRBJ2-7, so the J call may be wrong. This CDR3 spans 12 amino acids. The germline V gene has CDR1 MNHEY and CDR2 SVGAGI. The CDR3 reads CASSRGLDEQYF. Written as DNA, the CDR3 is TGTGCCAGCAGTCGGGGACTAGACGAGCAGTACTTC.

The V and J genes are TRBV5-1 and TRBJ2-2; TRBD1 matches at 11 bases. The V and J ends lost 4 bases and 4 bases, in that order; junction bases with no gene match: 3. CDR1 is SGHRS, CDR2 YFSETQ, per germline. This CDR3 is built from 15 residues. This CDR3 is CASSQGQGVTGELFF. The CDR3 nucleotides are TGCGCCAGCAGCCAGGGACAGGGGGTCACCGGGGAGCTGTTTTTT.

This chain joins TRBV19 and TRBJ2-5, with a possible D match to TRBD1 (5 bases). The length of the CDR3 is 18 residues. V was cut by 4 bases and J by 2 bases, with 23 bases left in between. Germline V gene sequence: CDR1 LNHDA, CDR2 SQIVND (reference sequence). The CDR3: CASSTLKDILTLQETQYF. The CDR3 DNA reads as TGTGCCAGTAGTACCCTAAAGGACATACTAACACTACAAGAGACCCAGTACTTC.

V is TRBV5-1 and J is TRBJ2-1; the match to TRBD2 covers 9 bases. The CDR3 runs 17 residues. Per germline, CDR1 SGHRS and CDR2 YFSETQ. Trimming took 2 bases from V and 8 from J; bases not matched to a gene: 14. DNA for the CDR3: TGCGCCAGCAGCTTATGGGCGGGGGGGCCACGATCCCATGAGCAGTTCTTC. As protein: CASSLWAGGPRSHEQFF.

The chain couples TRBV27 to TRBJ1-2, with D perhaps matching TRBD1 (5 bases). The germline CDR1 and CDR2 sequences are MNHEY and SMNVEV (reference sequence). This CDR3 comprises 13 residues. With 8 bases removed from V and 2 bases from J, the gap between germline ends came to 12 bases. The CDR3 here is CASGLRQNYGYTF. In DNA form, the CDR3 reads TGTGCCAGCGGATTACGACAGAACTATGGCTACACCTTC.

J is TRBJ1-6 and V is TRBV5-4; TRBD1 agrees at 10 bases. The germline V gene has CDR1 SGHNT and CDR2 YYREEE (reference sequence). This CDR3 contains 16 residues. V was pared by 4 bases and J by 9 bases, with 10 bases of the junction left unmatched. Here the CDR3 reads CASSPGGQGIISPLHF. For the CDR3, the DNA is TGTGCCAGCAGCCCGGGGGGACAGGGGATTATTTCACCCCTCCACTTT.

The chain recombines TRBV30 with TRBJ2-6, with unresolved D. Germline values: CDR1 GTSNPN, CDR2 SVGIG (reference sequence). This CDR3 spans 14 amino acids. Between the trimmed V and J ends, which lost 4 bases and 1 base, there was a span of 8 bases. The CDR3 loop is CAWKDISGANVLTF. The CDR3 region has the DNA TGTGCCTGGAAAGACATATCTGGGGCCAACGTCCTGACTTTC. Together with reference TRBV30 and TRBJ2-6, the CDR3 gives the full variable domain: SQTIHQWPATLVQPVGSPLSLECTVEGTSNPNLYWYRQAAGRGLQLLFYSVGIGQISSEVPQNLSASRPQDRQFILSSKKLLLSDSGFYLCAWKDISGANVLTFGAGSRLTVL.

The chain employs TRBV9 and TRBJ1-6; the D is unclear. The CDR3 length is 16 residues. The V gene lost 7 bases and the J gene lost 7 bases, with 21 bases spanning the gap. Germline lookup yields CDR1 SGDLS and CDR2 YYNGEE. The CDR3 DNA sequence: TGTGCCAGCGGCCCCGGGGTCAGGACCGGAAATTCACCCCTCCACTTT. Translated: CASGPGVRTGNSPLHF.

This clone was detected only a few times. DNA for the CDR3: TGTGCCAGCAGTCTGACAGGGGCAGCTAACTATGGCTACACCTTC. It specifies CASSLTGAANYGYTF. V gene TRBV6-5 combines with J gene TRBJ1-2; 8 nucleotides align to TRBD1. This CDR3 region has 15 residues. In germline, CDR1 is MNHEY, CDR2 SVGAGI. Germline trimming cut 5 bases from V and 0 bases from J; bases unmatched to any gene: 5.

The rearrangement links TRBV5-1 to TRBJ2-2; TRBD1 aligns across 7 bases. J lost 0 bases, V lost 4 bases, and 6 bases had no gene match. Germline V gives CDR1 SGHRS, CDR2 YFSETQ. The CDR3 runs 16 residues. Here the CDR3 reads CASSHGTASNTGELFF. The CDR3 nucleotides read TGCGCCAGCAGCCATGGGACAGCCTCGAACACCGGGGAGCTGTTTTTT. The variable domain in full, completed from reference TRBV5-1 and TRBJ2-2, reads KAGVTQTPRYLIKTRGQQVTLSCSPISGHRSVSWYQQTPGQGLQFLFEYFSETQRNKGNFPGRFSGRQFSNSRSEMNVSTLELGDSALYLCASSHGTASNTGELFFGEGSRLTVL.

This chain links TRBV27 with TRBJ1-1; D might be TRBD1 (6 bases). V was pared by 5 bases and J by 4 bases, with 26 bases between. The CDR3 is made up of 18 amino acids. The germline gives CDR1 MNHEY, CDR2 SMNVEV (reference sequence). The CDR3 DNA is TGTGCCAGCAGTCCCGAACCCTTCCGACAGGTCCGAATCACTGAAGCTTTCTTT. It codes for CASSPEPFRQVRITEAFF.

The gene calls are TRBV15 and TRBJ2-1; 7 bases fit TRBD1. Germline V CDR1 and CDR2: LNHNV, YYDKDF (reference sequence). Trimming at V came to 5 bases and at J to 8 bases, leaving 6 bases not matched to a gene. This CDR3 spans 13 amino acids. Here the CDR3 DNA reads TGTGCCACCAGCCTCGACAGGGTACATGAGCAGTTCTTC. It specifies CATSLDRVHEQFF.

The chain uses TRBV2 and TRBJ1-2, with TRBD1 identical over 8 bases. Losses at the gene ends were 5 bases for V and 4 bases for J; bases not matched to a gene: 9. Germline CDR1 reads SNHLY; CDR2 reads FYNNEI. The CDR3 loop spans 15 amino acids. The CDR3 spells CASSPWTGPVYGYTF. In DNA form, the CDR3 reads TGTGCCAGCAGTCCTTGGACAGGGCCCGTCTATGGCTACACCTTC.

The CDR3 region has the DNA TGCGCCAGCAGCTTGGCTGATACCAGGGTAGATACGCAGTATTTT. Its protein is CASSLADTRVDTQYF. The rearrangement uses TRBV5-1 and TRBJ2-3, with TRBD1 as a possible D gene (5 bases). The germline V gene has CDR1 SGHRS and CDR2 YFSETQ. With 0 bases removed from V and 5 bases from J, the gap between germline ends came to 13 bases. The length of the CDR3 is 15 residues.

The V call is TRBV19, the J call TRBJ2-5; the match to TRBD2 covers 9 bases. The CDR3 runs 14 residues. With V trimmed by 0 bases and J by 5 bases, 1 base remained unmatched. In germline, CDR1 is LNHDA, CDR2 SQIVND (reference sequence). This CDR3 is CASSIELAGETQYF. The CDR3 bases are TGTGCCAGTAGTATAGAACTAGCGGGTGAGACCCAGTACTTC.

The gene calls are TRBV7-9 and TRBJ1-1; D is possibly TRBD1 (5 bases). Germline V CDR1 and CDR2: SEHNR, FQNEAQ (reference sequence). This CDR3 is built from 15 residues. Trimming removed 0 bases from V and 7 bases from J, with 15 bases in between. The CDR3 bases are TGTGCCAGCAGCTTAGCGGGGCTTTGGTCCGTTGAAGCTTTCTTT. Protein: CASSLAGLWSVEAFF.

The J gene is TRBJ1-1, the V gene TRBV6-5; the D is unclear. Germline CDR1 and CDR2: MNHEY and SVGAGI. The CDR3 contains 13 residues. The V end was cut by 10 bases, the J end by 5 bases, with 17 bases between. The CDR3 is CATLGPGGTEAFF. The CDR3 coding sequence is TGTGCCACCCTGGGCCCTGGAGGGACTGAAGCTTTCTTT.

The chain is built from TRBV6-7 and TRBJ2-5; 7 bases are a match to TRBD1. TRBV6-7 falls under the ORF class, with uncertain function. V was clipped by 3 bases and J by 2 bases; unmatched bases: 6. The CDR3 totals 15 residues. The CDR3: CASSYQTGFQETQYF. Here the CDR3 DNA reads TGTGCCAGCAGTTATCAGACAGGGTTTCAAGAGACCCAGTACTTC.

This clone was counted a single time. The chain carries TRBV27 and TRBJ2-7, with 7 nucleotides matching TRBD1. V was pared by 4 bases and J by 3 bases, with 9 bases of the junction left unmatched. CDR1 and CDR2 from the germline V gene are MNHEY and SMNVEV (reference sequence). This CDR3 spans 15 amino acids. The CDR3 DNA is TGTGCCAGCAGTTCCCGACAGGGTTTTCACTACGAGCAGTACTTC. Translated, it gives CASSSRQGFHYEQYF.

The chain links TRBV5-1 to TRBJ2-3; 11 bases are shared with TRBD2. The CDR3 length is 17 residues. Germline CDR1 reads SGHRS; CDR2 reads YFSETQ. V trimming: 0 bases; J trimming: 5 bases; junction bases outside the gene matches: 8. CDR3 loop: CASSLGGSGGAGDTQYF. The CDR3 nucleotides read TGCGCCAGCAGCTTGGGAGGTAGCGGGGGGGCCGGAGATACGCAGTATTTT.

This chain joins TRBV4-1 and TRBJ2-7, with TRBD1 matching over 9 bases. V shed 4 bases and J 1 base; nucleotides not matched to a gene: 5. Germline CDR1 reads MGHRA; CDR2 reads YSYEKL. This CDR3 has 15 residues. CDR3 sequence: CASSRGQGPSYEQYF. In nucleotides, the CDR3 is TGCGCCAGCAGCCGCGGACAGGGGCCATCCTACGAGCAGTACTTC.

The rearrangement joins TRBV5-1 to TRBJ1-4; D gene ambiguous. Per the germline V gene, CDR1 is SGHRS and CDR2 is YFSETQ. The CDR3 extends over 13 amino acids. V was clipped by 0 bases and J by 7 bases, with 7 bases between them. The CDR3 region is CASSLATGEKLFF. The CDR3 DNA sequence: TGCGCCAGCAGCTTGGCGACGGGTGAAAAACTGTTTTTT.

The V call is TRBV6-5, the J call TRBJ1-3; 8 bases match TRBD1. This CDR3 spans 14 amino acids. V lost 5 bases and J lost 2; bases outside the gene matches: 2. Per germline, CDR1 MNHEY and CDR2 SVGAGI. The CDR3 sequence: CASSGQGTGNTIYF. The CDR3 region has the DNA TGTGCCAGCAGTGGACAGGGTACTGGAAACACCATATATTTT.